Sequencing of this T cell receptor beta chain was carried out in a study of OX40 agonist ivuxolimab in advanced cancers. Regarding the study in general: Ivuxolimab was a fully human IgG2 agonistic monoclonal antibody targeting the costimulatory receptor OX40 (CD134). Intravenous ivuxolimab was administered to patients every 2 weeks at six dose levels: 0.01, 0.1, 0.3, 1.5, 3 and 10 mg/kg. Of the 50 to 55 patients in dose escalation, around 19 had hepatocellular carcinoma, some 15 had melanoma, 9 had renal cell carcinoma and 9 had head and neck cancer. In the dose-escalation cohort, 82.7% of patients were male, and the mean age was roughly 60 years, with a range of roughly 20 to 85. Prior anti-PD-1, anti-PD-L1 or anti-CTLA-4 therapy was permitted, and approximately 40% of dose-escalation patients had received checkpoint inhibitors. Partial responses occurred in three dose-escalation patients, of whom one had hepatocellular carcinoma and two had cutaneous melanoma. The purpose of peripheral TCRbeta sequencing was to test whether ivuxolimab changed TCR sequence diversity and led to clonal T-cell expansion. The paper describes the monotherapy dose-escalation part (N of about 55 patients) of the phase I trial of ivuxolimab.

The CDR3 starts with the cysteine, ends with the phenylalanine, and has 12 residues. Left in the record is the CDR3 DNA by itself, 36 bases read in frame from the first base. Between the V and J ends, shortened by 4 bases and 7 bases respectively, the junction contains 8 bases. Looking up the germline V gene yields CDR1 SGHTA and CDR2 FQGNSA. The trial excluded patients who had a history of autoimmune disease or who were on systemic immunosuppression. In every dose cohort, peripheral blood was drawn for TCR sequencing at baseline, cycle 4 day 1, and cycle 7 day 1. Samples were obtained from an open-label, multicenter, first-in-human phase I dose-escalation trial of ivuxolimab. Adults with locally advanced or metastatic head and neck squamous cell, hepatocellular, melanoma or renal cell carcinoma were enrolled in the trial. Before TCR sequencing, CD4+ T cells and CD8+ T cells were sorted from peripheral blood as separate populations.

For sequencing of the TCRbeta CDR3 region, genomic DNA was extracted from the sorted cells. TCRbeta CDR3 regions were sequenced using the immunoSEQ Assay. TCRdb mirrors the immuneACCESS table, restricted to in-frame sequences. Some clones are absent from its copies; in checked studies, under half trace to an unresolved V gene, and the reason for the others is unknown. This sample holds 25,000 or so clones; around 80% were observed only once. The biggest ten clones account for over 11% of the sample. Results the study describes overall, beyond this receptor: At doses of 0.1 to 3.0 mg/kg, clonal expansion of both CD4+ and CD8+ T cells in blood was seen between baseline and week 6. Low levels of normalized T-cell clonal expansion were also seen in some nonresponding patients. Antigen specificity was not determined for the clonally expanded peripheral T cells. In the 0.1-3.0 mg/kg groups, partial responders had among the lowest normalized peripheral clonal expansion, particularly in CD8+ T cells. On average, CD8+ T cells showed more expanded clones than CD4+ T cells after ivuxolimab.

As to this clone: Its antigen is currently not known. Base qualities were left out, and no much larger clone turns up one base away.

The sample here was CD4+ or CD8+ T cells sorted from blood, taken in a trial of the OX40 agonist ivuxolimab. The receptor was derived from an adult with an advanced solid tumor such as melanoma, head and neck, liver or kidney cancer. The chain employs TRBV7-2 and TRBJ2-1; the D gene is tentatively TRBD1 or TRBD2, each matching 6 bases. The CDR3 has the sequence CASSWGANEQFF. The DNA is TGTGCCAGCAGCTGGGGGGCTAATGAGCAGTTCTTC. The reference TRBV7-2 and TRBJ2-1 proteins fill in what lies around the CDR3, so the full variable domain reads GAGVSQSPSNKVTEKGKDVELRCDPISGHTALYWYRQSLGQGLEFLIYFQGNSAPDKSGLPSDRFSAERTGGSVSTLTIQRTQQEDSAVYLCASSWGANEQFFGPGTRLTVL.